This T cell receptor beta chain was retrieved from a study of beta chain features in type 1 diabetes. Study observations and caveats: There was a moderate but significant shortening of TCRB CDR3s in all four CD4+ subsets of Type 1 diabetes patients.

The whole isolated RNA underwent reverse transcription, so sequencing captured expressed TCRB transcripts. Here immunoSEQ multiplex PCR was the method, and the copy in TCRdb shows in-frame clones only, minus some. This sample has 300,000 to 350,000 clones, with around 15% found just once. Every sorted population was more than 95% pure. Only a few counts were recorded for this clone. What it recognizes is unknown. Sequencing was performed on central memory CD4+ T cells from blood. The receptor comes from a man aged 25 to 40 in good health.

This CDR3 reads CAISKEGEKLFF. The CDR3 bases are TGTGCCATCAGTAAGGAAGGGGAAAAACTGTTTTTT. The rearrangement joins TRBV10-3 to TRBJ1-4; no clear D gene. The CDR3 runs to 12 residues. Germline CDR1 ENHRY, CDR2 SYGVKD. Trimming cost V 5 bases and J 8 bases, with 9 bases left between them.